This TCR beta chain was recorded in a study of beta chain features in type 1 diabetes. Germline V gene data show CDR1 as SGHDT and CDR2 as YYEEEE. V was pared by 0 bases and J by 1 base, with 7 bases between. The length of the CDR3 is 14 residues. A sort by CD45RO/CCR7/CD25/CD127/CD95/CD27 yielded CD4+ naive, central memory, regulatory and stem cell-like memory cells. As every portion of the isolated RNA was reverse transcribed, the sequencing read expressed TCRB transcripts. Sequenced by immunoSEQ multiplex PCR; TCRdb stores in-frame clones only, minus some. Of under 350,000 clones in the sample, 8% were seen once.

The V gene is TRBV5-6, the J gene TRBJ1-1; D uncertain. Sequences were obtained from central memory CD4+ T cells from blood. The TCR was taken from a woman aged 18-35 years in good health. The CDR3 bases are TGTGCCAGCAGCTTGGAGGAGGGGAACACTGAAGCTTTCTTT. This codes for CASSLEEGNTEAFF.